This T cell receptor (beta chain) was documented in a study of cytomegalovirus exposure and HLA in healthy donors. Whole-study results and caveats: The classifier reportedly diagnosed cytomegalovirus status with high sensitivity and specificity.

The CDR3 covers 13 residues. V lost 0 bases and J lost 6, with 8 bases in between. Germline lookup yields CDR1 MNHNY and CDR2 SVGAGI (reference sequence). The study ran its PCR with 60 Vbeta and 13 Jbeta primers. Profiled with immunoSEQ multiplex PCR; TCRdb holds only in-frame clones, not every one. The sample has 150,000 or so clones, less than 90% seen once. Of note for this clone: Its antigen is not identified.

This receptor was identified in a woman aged 45 to 65 in good health and CMV-seropositive. Sequenced input: PBMCs. This chain connects TRBV6-6 to TRBJ1-2, with D possibly being TRBD1 (5 bases). The chain's CDR3 is CASSYSSRDGYTF. CDR3 coding DNA: TGTGCCAGCAGTTACTCGAGCAGGGATGGCTACACCTTC.